A selection of T cell receptor beta chains follows, all from one sample in a study of human T cells and chemical hapten exposure. Using its own MiXCR run on the RACE reads, TCRdb lists one record per CDR3 protein. Of 330,000 or so distinct CDR3 sequences detected, roughly 6.3% appear once; the ten largest clones hold around 5.6%. Sequenced material: whole blood, taken in connection with sensitization to the hapten diphenylcyclopropenone (DPC). The receptors shown here come from a woman under 30 with alopecia areata. Some clones in this sample may be carry-over from other donors' samples. Each CDR3 is given with its conserved first and last residue. D genes are given only for firm matches. Expanded clones get a size class; other rows say once, few or many, or leave the size out.

v_call: TRBV2; clone_size: -; d_call: -; j_call: TRBJ2-5; cdr3_aa: CAAEGQETQYF; cdr3_nt: TGTGCGGCAGAGGGCCAAGAGACCCAGTACTTC
v_call: TRBV7-2; clone_size: many; d_call: -; j_call: TRBJ1-1; cdr3_aa: CASRLRRTDEAFF; cdr3_nt: TGTGCCAGCAGGTTAAGGCGGACAGATGAAGCTTTCTTT
v_call: TRBV20-1; clone_size: many; d_call: -; j_call: TRBJ1-1; cdr3_aa: CSARSGADTEAFF; cdr3_nt: TGCAGTGCTAGATCGGGGGCGGACACTGAAGCTTTCTTT
v_call: TRBV6-5; clone_size: few; d_call: -; j_call: TRBJ2-7; cdr3_aa: CASSPGGTNGEQYF; cdr3_nt: TGTGCCAGCAGTCCCGGAGGGACAAACGGCGAGCAGTACTTC
v_call: TRBV20-1; clone_size: many; d_call: TRBD2; j_call: TRBJ2-3; cdr3_aa: CSAEAGAGGDTQYF; cdr3_nt: TGCAGTGCTGAAGCGGGGGCCGGAGGAGATACGCAGTATTTT
v_call: TRBV14; clone_size: many; d_call: -; j_call: TRBJ2-1; cdr3_aa: CASSLSNYNEQFF; cdr3_nt: TGTGCCAGCAGCCTTTCAAACTACAATGAGCAGTTCTTC
v_call: TRBV20-1; clone_size: few; d_call: TRBD2; j_call: TRBJ2-1; cdr3_aa: CSARDLSGGVRSYNEQFF; cdr3_nt: TGCAGTGCTAGAGATCTAAGCGGGGGGGTTCGGTCCTACAATGAGCAGTTCTTC
v_call: TRBV9; clone_size: many; d_call: TRBD1; j_call: TRBJ1-5; cdr3_aa: CASSVGTGVSQPQHF; cdr3_nt: TGTGCCAGCAGCGTAGGGACAGGGGTTTCTCAGCCCCAGCATTTT
v_call: TRBV15; clone_size: few; d_call: -; j_call: TRBJ1-3; cdr3_aa: CATSRDNSGNTIYF; cdr3_nt: TGTGCCACCAGCAGAGATAACTCTGGAAACACCATATATTTT
v_call: TRBV6-1; clone_size: many; d_call: -; j_call: TRBJ2-6; cdr3_aa: CASSEGPGANVLTF; cdr3_nt: TGTGCCAGCAGTGAAGGCCCTGGGGCCAACGTCCTGACTTTC
v_call: TRBV6-5; clone_size: -; d_call: -; j_call: TRBJ1-5; cdr3_aa: CASSKSRNQPQHF; cdr3_nt: TGTGCCAGCAGCAAATCGAGAAATCAGCCCCAGCATTTT
v_call: TRBV9; clone_size: few; d_call: -; j_call: TRBJ2-1; cdr3_aa: CASSVDPTAYNEQFF; cdr3_nt: TGTGCCAGCAGCGTAGACCCGACTGCCTACAATGAGCAGTTCTTC
v_call: TRBV29-1; clone_size: -; d_call: TRBD2; j_call: TRBJ2-3; cdr3_aa: CSVAPSSGGGTDTQYF; cdr3_nt: TGCAGCGTTGCCCCAAGCTCCGGGGGGGGGACAGATACGCAGTATTTT
v_call: TRBV12-3/TRBV12-4; clone_size: -; d_call: -; j_call: TRBJ2-5; cdr3_aa: CASIRLRGKETQYF; cdr3_nt: TGTGCCAGCATACGGTTAAGGGGTAAAGAGACCCAGTACTTC
v_call: TRBV3-1; clone_size: many; d_call: -; j_call: TRBJ2-7; cdr3_aa: CASSQDGEGGAGSQYF; cdr3_nt: TGTGCCAGCAGCCAAGATGGAGAGGGCGGCGCCGGTTCCCAGTACTTC
v_call: TRBV6-1; clone_size: few; d_call: TRBD1; j_call: TRBJ1-1; cdr3_aa: CASSGTQGPGTEAFF; cdr3_nt: TGTGCCAGCAGTGGGACACAGGGGCCGGGGACTGAAGCTTTCTTT
v_call: TRBV20-1; clone_size: many; d_call: -; j_call: TRBJ1-2; cdr3_aa: CSARVRQALNYGYTF; cdr3_nt: TGCAGTGCTAGAGTGCGCCAGGCCCTTAACTATGGCTACACCTTC
v_call: TRBV5-5; clone_size: -; d_call: TRBD1; j_call: TRBJ1-6; cdr3_aa: CASTSTGGGSPLHF; cdr3_nt: TGTGCCAGCACTTCGACAGGGGGCGGATCACCCCTCCACTTT
v_call: TRBV3-1; clone_size: -; d_call: -; j_call: TRBJ2-7; cdr3_aa: CASSQTEYYEQYF; cdr3_nt: TGTGCCAGCAGCCAGACCGAATATTACGAGCAGTACTTC
v_call: TRBV5-6; clone_size: few; d_call: -; j_call: TRBJ2-5; cdr3_aa: CASSLVKGRETQYF; cdr3_nt: TGTGCCAGCAGCTTGGTAAAAGGGCGAGAGACCCAGTACTTC
v_call: TRBV5-4; clone_size: many; d_call: -; j_call: TRBJ2-3; cdr3_aa: CASSLGGAGADTQYF; cdr3_nt: TGTGCCAGCAGCTTAGGGGGGGCTGGCGCAGATACGCAGTATTTT
v_call: TRBV7-3; clone_size: -; d_call: -; j_call: TRBJ2-2; cdr3_aa: CASSLGGGTGELFF; cdr3_nt: TGTGCCAGCAGCTTGGGAGGGGGCACCGGGGAGCTGTTTTTT
v_call: TRBV5-1; clone_size: many; d_call: TRBD1; j_call: TRBJ2-6; cdr3_aa: CASSLARQGAIGANVLTF; cdr3_nt: TGCGCCAGCAGCTTGGCAAGACAGGGGGCGATTGGGGCCAACGTCCTGACTTTC
v_call: TRBV12-3/TRBV12-4; clone_size: many; d_call: -; j_call: TRBJ2-3; cdr3_aa: CATRRRGRSTDTQYF; cdr3_nt: TGTGCCACTCGTAGGCGGGGCCGGAGCACAGATACGCAGTATTTT
v_call: TRBV6-2/TRBV6-3; clone_size: -; d_call: -; j_call: TRBJ2-3; cdr3_aa: CASSSDSRAQYF; cdr3_nt: TGTGCCAGCAGTTCCGACTCGAGGGCGCAGTATTTT
v_call: TRBV28; clone_size: many; d_call: -; j_call: TRBJ1-1; cdr3_aa: CASSSGQRTEAFF; cdr3_nt: TGTGCCAGCAGTTCCGGGCAAAGGACTGAAGCTTTCTTT
v_call: TRBV14; clone_size: few; d_call: -; j_call: TRBJ2-7; cdr3_aa: CASSQLLSRVERAQEQYF; cdr3_nt: TGTGCCAGCAGCCAACTACTCTCCCGCGTCGAGCGGGCTCAGGAGCAGTACTTC
v_call: TRBV12-3/TRBV12-4; clone_size: few; d_call: -; j_call: TRBJ2-4; cdr3_aa: CASSFGLAKNIQYF; cdr3_nt: TGTGCCAGCAGTTTCGGGCTAGCCAAAAACATTCAGTACTTC
v_call: TRBV11-1; clone_size: -; d_call: -; j_call: TRBJ1-2; cdr3_aa: CASSPGSGWYSYTF; cdr3_nt: TGTGCCAGCAGCCCAGGGTCTGGATGGTATAGCTACACCTTC
v_call: TRBV7-9; clone_size: many; d_call: TRBD1; j_call: TRBJ1-1; cdr3_aa: CASSLGPLGQGAEAFF; cdr3_nt: TGTGCCAGCAGCTTAGGCCCCCTGGGACAGGGGGCTGAAGCTTTCTTT
v_call: TRBV2; clone_size: few; d_call: TRBD1; j_call: TRBJ1-1; cdr3_aa: CATDRDGGGTEAFF; cdr3_nt: TGTGCCACCGACAGGGACGGCGGCGGCACTGAAGCTTTCTTT